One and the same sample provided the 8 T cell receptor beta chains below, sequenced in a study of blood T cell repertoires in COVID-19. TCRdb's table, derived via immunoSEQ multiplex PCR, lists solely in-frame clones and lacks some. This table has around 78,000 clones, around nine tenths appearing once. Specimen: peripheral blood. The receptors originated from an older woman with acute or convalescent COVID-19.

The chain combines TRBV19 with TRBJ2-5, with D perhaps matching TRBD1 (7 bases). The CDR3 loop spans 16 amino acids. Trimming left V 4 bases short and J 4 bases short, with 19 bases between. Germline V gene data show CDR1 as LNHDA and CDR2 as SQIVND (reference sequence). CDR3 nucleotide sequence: TGTGCCAGTAGTACGGTAGAGAGGGGGCGGGGAGAGACCCAGTACTTC. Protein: CASSTVERGRGETQYF.

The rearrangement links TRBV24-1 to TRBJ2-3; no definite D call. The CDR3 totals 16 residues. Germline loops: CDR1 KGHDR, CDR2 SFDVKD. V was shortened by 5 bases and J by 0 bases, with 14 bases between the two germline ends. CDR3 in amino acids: CATSGNAVPSTDTQYF. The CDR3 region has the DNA TGTGCCACCAGTGGCAATGCAGTCCCTAGCACAGATACGCAGTATTTT.

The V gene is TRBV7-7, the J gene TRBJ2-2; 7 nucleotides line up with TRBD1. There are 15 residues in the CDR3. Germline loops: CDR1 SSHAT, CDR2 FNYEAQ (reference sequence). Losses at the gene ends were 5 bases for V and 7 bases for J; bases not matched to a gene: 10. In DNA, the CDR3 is TGTGCCAGCAGCCCACAGACAGGGTTTGGCGGGGAGCTGTTTTTT. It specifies CASSPQTGFGGELFF.

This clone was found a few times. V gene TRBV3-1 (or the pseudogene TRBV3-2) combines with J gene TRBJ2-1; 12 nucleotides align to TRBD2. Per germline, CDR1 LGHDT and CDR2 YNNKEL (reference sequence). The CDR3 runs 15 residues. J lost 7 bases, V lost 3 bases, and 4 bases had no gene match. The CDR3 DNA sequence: TGTGCCAGCAGCCACCTAGCGGGAGGGCCAAATGAGCAGTTCTTC. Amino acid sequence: CASSHLAGGPNEQFF.

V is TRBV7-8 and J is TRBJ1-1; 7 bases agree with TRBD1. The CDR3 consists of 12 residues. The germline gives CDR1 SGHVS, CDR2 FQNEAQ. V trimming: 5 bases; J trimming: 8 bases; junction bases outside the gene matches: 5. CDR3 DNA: TGTGCCAGCAGCCTCGGGACAGCCGAAGCTTTCTTT. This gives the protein CASSLGTAEAFF.

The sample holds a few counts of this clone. The CDR3 sequence is CASSLGQGADTQYF. The CDR3 nucleotides are TGTGCCAGCAGCTTGGGACAGGGGGCAGATACGCAGTATTTT. The chain uses TRBV7-6 and TRBJ2-3; 11 bases are a match to TRBD1. CDR3 length: 14 amino acids. Per germline, CDR1 SGHVS and CDR2 FNYEAQ. V trimming: 3 bases; J trimming: 4 bases; junction bases outside the gene matches: 0.

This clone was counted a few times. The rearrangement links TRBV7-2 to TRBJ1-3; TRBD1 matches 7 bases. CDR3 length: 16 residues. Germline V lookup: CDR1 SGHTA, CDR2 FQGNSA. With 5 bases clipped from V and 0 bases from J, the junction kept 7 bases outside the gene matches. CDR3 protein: CASSIGQAISGNTIYF. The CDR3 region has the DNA TGTGCCAGCAGCATTGGACAGGCGATCTCTGGAAACACCATATATTTT.

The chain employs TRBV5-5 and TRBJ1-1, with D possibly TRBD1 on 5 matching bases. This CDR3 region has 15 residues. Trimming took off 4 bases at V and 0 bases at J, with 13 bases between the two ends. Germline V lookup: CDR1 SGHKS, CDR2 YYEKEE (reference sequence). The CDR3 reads CASSRTGQMNTEAFF. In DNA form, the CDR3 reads TGTGCCAGCAGCCGTACCGGACAAATGAACACTGAAGCTTTCTTT.